This TCR beta chain appears in the sequencing data of a study of blood T cell repertoires in COVID-19. Trimming pared 0 bases from V and 5 bases from J, leaving 7 bases between. Per the germline V gene, CDR1 is KGHSH and CDR2 is LQKENI. This CDR3 has 13 amino acids. Recovered status applied to Cohort 3 donors who had two consecutive negative PCRs. It also applied to those with clearance or with symptom resolution. In the authors' workflow: The assay estimated nucleated cells by amplifying reference gene primers. Only in-frame clones appear in the TCRdb table, and some are missing; sequencing was by immunoSEQ multiplex PCR. That table gives V, J and clone size, and the DNA gave D and trimming. The repertoire has about 480,000 clones, over 75% of them found once; the top ten carry over 1.5%.

The specimen was PBMCs or T cells enriched from blood (not recorded which). The genes are TRBV18 and TRBJ1-1; D uncertain. The sequence came from a woman in her 40s who had recovered from COVID-19. CDR3 nucleotide sequence: TGTGCCAGCTCACCACCCCACAGAACTGAAGCTTTCTTT. It encodes CASSPPHRTEAFF.